The present T cell receptor beta chain was sequenced within a study of T cell repertoires in cytomegalovirus infection. On the study more broadly: It can be stated that public TCR beta signatures indicated CMV infection as well as a matching HLA type.

A single record per CDR3 protein comes from TCRdb applying MiXCR to the reads. The table has about 530,000 distinct CDR3 sequences, more than 20% seen once. General study results and limits: Cumulative frequency (of public TCR beta family members) identified carriers of CMV plus the relevant HLA. There were HLA-C-restricted CMV-specific TCR beta clonotypes dominating the ex vivo response.

This clonotype showed up just a few times. Its antigen is not known. Germline CDR1 and CDR2: DFQATT and SNEGSKA (reference sequence). The CDR3 has 17 residues. With 4 bases clipped from V and 7 bases from J, the junction kept 14 bases outside the gene matches. This chain uses TRBV20-1 with TRBJ2-1; TRBD2 aligns across 12 bases. Sequencing input: PBMCs. The source of this sequence is a human donor in good health (CMV status not recorded). Some clones in this sample may be carry-over from other donors' samples. The CDR3 loop is CSAIRLAGAGGRNEQFF. CDR3 in DNA: TGCAGTGCTATTAGACTAGCGGGAGCCGGCGGGAGAAATGAGCAGTTCTTC.